Following are 20 T cell receptor beta chains from one sample sequenced in a study of shared clonotypes between healthy human individuals. Naive-designated CD8 cells lacked CD45RO, were positively enriched for CCR7, and omitted terminally differentiated effector memory CD45RA+ cells. Measured with immunoSEQ multiplex PCR; TCRdb has only the in-frame clones, and not every one. The table shows around 2,000,000 clones, with 85% to 95% occurring only once. Sequencing input: naive CD8+ T cells sorted from blood. The receptors were sampled from a man aged 18 to 30 in good health.

The chain recombines TRBV5-1 with TRBJ2-7; tentative D call: TRBD2 (5 bases). Trimming left V 4 bases short and J 2 bases short, with 16 bases between. This CDR3 spans 15 amino acids. Germline assignment: CDR1 SGHRS and CDR2 YFSETQ. CDR3 in DNA: TGCGCCAGCAGCCCGGGTAGCGTGAATACCTACGAGCAGTACTTC. Encoded protein: CASSPGSVNTYEQYF.

This CDR3 is CASSSDPSGEQYF. The CDR3 bases are TGTGCCAGCAGCTCAGACCCTAGCGGCGAGCAGTACTTC. The rearrangement links TRBV11-2 to TRBJ2-7, with 7 bases lining up with TRBD2. In germline, CDR1 is SGHAT, CDR2 FQNNGV. V was clipped by 4 bases and J by 6 bases; unmatched bases: 6. This CDR3 is 13 amino acids long.

The chain is built from TRBV13 and TRBJ1-2; perhaps TRBD1 as D (6 bases). Trimming shortened V by 8 bases and J by 0 bases, and 16 bases separated the two germline ends. Germline CDR1 and CDR2: PRHDT and FYEKMQ (reference sequence). The CDR3 length is 15 residues. As DNA, the CDR3 is TGTGCCAGCCGCTGGAGGGGGGTCCCTAACTATGGCTACACCTTC. It codes for CASRWRGVPNYGYTF.

The rearrangement joins TRBV29-1 to TRBJ2-6; no clear D. The CDR3 loop spans 14 amino acids. Trimming pared 6 bases from V and 0 bases from J, leaving 9 bases between. Per germline, CDR1 SQVTM and CDR2 ANQGSEA. The CDR3 DNA is TGCAGCGTCATACAGAGCTCTGGGGCCAACGTCCTGACTTTC. Its protein is CSVIQSSGANVLTF.

The rearrangement uses TRBV10-1 and TRBJ2-2; TRBD2 matches 8 bases. This CDR3 contains 14 residues. Germline V gene sequence: CDR1 WNHNN, CDR2 SYGVQD (reference sequence). CDR3 DNA: TGCGCGGGAGAGCGGGAGAAGGACACCGGGGAGCTGTTTTTT. Its translation is CAGEREKDTGELFF.

On this clone itself: This same CDR3 is encoded by further DNA sequences in the sample. This rearrangement joins TRBV2 to TRBJ2-7; TRBD2 is a possible D gene (5 bases). Germline V CDR1 and CDR2: SNHLY, FYNNEI. This CDR3 has 12 amino acids. V was pared by 6 bases and J by 0 bases, with 6 bases between. The chain's CDR3 is CASSEGSYEQYF. CDR3 bases: TGTGCCAGCAGCGAGGGCTCCTACGAGCAGTACTTC.

V gene TRBV7-3 combines with J gene TRBJ2-5; 12 nucleotides line up with TRBD2. The germline CDR1 and CDR2 sequences are SGHTA and FQGTGA. The CDR3 runs 16 residues. J gave up 5 bases and V 2 bases, and 6 bases lay outside the gene matches. CDR3 in DNA: TGTGCCAGCAGCTTATCTAGCGGGGGGGCCCGGGAGACCCAGTACTTC. The encoded protein is CASSLSSGGARETQYF.

This clone was detected only once. The V and J genes are TRBV5-1 and TRBJ2-3, with unresolved D. Germline CDR1 reads SGHRS; CDR2 reads YFSETQ. The germline V and J ends were trimmed by 7 bases and 4 bases, with 13 bases remaining between them. CDR3 length: 13 residues. The CDR3 DNA reads as TGCGCCAGCGGAGAAATACGGGCAGATACGCAGTATTTT. Translated: CASGEIRADTQYF.

This sequence joins TRBV7-9 and TRBJ2-1; TRBD1 matches at 7 bases. The trim removed 5 bases at V and 0 bases at J, leaving 16 bases unmatched. The CDR3 covers 19 residues. Germline V CDR1 and CDR2: SEHNR, FQNEAQ (reference sequence). The CDR3 bases are TGTGCCAGCAGCCCCGGATGGACAGGATCAACTCTCTCCTACAATGAGCAGTTCTTC. The encoded protein is CASSPGWTGSTLSYNEQFF.

The CDR3 region is CASSQESNRNLYEQYF. CDR3 sequence (DNA): TGCGCCAGCAGCCAAGAGTCTAACAGGAATCTCTACGAGCAGTACTTC. The chain employs TRBV4-1 and TRBJ2-7; tentatively, D is TRBD1 (5 bases). V was clipped by 0 bases and J by 3 bases, with 15 bases between them. The CDR3 contains 16 residues. Germline CDR1 is MGHRA and CDR2 is YSYEKL.

This chain uses TRBV2 with TRBJ2-2; D is ambiguous. Near its end, the DNA agrees better with TRBJ1-3, so the J call may be wrong. The CDR3 loop spans 15 amino acids. Looked up from germline, CDR1 is SNHLY and CDR2 is FYNNEI. CDR3 nucleotides: TGTGCCAGCAGTTCGGACTACTCGAGGGGAAACACCATATATTTT. This translates into CASSSDYSRGNTIYF.

The chain is built from TRBV7-8 and TRBJ1-3, with a weak D call TRBD1 (5 bases). V lost 4 bases and J 4 bases, leaving 26 bases between the germline ends. Germline assignment: CDR1 SGHVS and CDR2 FQNEAQ. This CDR3 comprises 19 residues. The CDR3 loop is CASSSHSIGTVLLGNTIYF. CDR3 coding DNA: TGTGCCAGCAGCTCACATTCTATTGGGACCGTCCTGCTAGGAAACACCATATATTTT.

The rearrangement joins TRBV6-1 to TRBJ2-7; no clear D. Trimming removed 2 bases from V and 3 bases from J, with 11 bases in between. Germline V lookup: CDR1 MNHNS, CDR2 SASEGT. The CDR3 sequence is 14 residues long. The CDR3 bases are TGTGCCAGCAGTGAAAGGTCGCCTGACTACGAGCAGTACTTC. It specifies CASSERSPDYEQYF.

This clone was picked up one time. The sample holds other DNA sequences that translate to the same CDR3. The CDR3 region is CASSQVSYNEQFF. CDR3 DNA: TGCGCCAGCAGCCAAGTCAGCTACAATGAGCAGTTCTTC. V gene TRBV4-3 combines with J gene TRBJ2-1; no clear D. In germline, CDR1 is LGHNA, CDR2 YSLEER. Trimming shortened V by 1 base and J by 3 bases, and 4 bases separated the two germline ends. The CDR3 has 13 residues.

This CDR3 is CASSIMPGPNTEAFF. CDR3 DNA sequence: TGTGCCAGTAGTATCATGCCGGGCCCGAACACTGAAGCTTTCTTT. The chain joins TRBV19 to TRBJ1-1; D unclear. In germline, CDR1 is LNHDA, CDR2 SQIVND (reference sequence). Trimming stripped 3 bases from V and 1 base from J, with 12 bases between. This CDR3 has 15 residues.

The chain carries TRBV6-5 and TRBJ1-2; 7 bases fit TRBD1. This CDR3 contains 14 residues. Trimming at V came to 7 bases and at J to 6 bases, leaving 11 bases not matched to a gene. Germline V gene lookup returns CDR1 MNHEY and CDR2 SVGAGI. As DNA, the CDR3 is TGTGCCAGCAAGACTCAAACAGGGGTCGATGGCTACACCTTC. Translated, it gives CASKTQTGVDGYTF.

This clone was seen a single time. V and J are TRBV10-1 and TRBJ2-2; tentatively, D is TRBD1 (6 bases). V lost 0 bases to trimming and J lost 6 bases, with 11 bases between them. Germline lookup yields CDR1 WNHNN and CDR2 SYGVQD (reference sequence). The CDR3 sequence is 15 residues long. The CDR3 DNA is TGCGCCAGCAGTGAGTCGGGGGCGCAGGCCGGGGAGCTGTTTTTT. It codes for CASSESGAQAGELFF.

This clone was detected once. The chain couples TRBV28 to TRBJ2-7, with D possibly being TRBD2 (6 bases). There are 11 residues in the CDR3. The V gene's germline CDR1 is MDHEN and CDR2 SYDVKM. Trimming pared 3 bases from V and 13 bases from J, leaving 13 bases between. The CDR3 DNA follows: TGTGCCAGCAGTTTCGGAGGGAATGTTTACTTC. Translated: CASSFGGNVYF.

This clone was recorded once. Different DNA sequences within this sample yield the same CDR3. This chain links TRBV5-1 with TRBJ2-1, with 10 bases identical to TRBD2. V lost 1 base and J lost 7; bases outside the gene matches: 5. Germline V CDR1 and CDR2: SGHRS, YFSETQ. The CDR3 sequence is 15 residues long. This CDR3 is CASSLLGLAFNEQFF. In DNA, the CDR3 is TGCGCCAGCAGCTTGTTGGGACTAGCGTTTAATGAGCAGTTCTTC.

For this clone: The same CDR3 also results from other DNA sequences found in this sample. The chain joins TRBV6-1 to TRBJ2-7; maybe TRBD2 (5 bases). The CDR3 is 13 residues long. The V gene's germline CDR1 is MNHNS and CDR2 SASEGT. V lost 3 bases and J lost 4, with 10 bases in between. The CDR3 DNA reads TGTGCCAGCAGTGAGATCGGAGGATACGAGCAGTACTTC. It translates to CASSEIGGYEQYF.